The following is a TCR beta chain sequence with its context. Its cognate antigen is unknown. In the PCR, 60 Vbeta and 13 Jbeta primers were used. Profiling relied on immunoSEQ multiplex PCR, and the TCRdb table lists in-frame clones only, not all of them. This repertoire shows about 110,000 clones, roughly 82% found once; its top ten account for about 1.6%. This entry comes from a study of cytomegalovirus exposure and HLA in healthy donors. Study results and limitations: An analysis was carried out later, and it reportedly showed fewer N-insertions in an Asian-associated ancestry cluster than the approximately 610-donor mean.

The sample was PBMCs. The TCR sequence derives from a man aged 50 to 60 in good health and CMV-seronegative.

For the CDR3, the DNA is TGTGCCAGCTCAACGCCCGGGACAGTTTTCCGCGAGCAGTACGTC. Protein: CASSTPGTVFREQYV. This rearrangement joins TRBV6-1 to TRBJ2-7, with 7 nucleotides matching TRBD1. The germline V gene has CDR1 MNHNS and CDR2 SASEGT. V lost 8 bases and J lost 6; bases outside the gene matches: 16. This CDR3 has 15 residues.